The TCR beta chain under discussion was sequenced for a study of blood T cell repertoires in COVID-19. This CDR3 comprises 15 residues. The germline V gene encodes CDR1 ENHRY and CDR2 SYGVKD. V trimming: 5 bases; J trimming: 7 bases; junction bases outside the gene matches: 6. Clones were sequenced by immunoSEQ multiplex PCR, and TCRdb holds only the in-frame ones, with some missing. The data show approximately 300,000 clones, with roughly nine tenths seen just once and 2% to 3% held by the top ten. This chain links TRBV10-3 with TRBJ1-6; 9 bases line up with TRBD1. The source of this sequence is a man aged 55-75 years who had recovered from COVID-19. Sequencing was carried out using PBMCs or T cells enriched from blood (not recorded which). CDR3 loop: CAISLDRGSNSPLHF. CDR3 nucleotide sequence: TGTGCCATCAGTTTAGACAGGGGGTCAAATTCACCCCTCCACTTT.